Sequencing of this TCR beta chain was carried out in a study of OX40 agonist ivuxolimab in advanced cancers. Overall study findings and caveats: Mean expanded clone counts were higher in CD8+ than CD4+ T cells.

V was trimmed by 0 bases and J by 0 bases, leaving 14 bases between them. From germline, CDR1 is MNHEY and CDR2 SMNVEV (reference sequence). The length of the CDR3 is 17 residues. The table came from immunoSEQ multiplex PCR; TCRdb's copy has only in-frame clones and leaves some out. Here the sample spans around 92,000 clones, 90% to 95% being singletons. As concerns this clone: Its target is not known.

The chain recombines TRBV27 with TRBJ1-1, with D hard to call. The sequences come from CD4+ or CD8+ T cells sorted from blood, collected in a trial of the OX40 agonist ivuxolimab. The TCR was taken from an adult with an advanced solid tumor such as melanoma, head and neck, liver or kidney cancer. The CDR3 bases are TGTGCCAGCAGTTTATCCCCCGTCGACGGCATGAACACTGAAGCTTTCTTT. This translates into CASSLSPVDGMNTEAFF.